This T cell receptor beta chain comes out of a study of T cell responses to AZD1222 COVID-19 vaccine. This CDR3 spans 14 amino acids. CDR1 is SEHNR, CDR2 FQNEAQ, per germline (reference sequence). Trimming shortened V by 2 bases and J by 4 bases, and 8 bases separated the two germline ends. As regards this clone: What it binds is not known.

Profiling relied on immunoSEQ multiplex PCR, and the TCRdb table lists in-frame clones only, not all of them. The sample lists some 150,000 clones, 88% occurring once. Study outcomes and limitations: Baseline serology detected seropositivity in only six AZD1222 recipients.

The chain uses TRBV7-9 and TRBJ2-2; D not certain. The clonotype comes from an adult who received the MenACWY meningococcal vaccine as a control. Here the sequenced sample was peripheral blood, taken 28 days after the second dose of the MenACWY control vaccine. CDR3 region: CASSLISGTGELFF. The CDR3 region has the DNA TGTGCCAGCAGCTTAATAAGTGGCACCGGGGAGCTGTTTTTT.